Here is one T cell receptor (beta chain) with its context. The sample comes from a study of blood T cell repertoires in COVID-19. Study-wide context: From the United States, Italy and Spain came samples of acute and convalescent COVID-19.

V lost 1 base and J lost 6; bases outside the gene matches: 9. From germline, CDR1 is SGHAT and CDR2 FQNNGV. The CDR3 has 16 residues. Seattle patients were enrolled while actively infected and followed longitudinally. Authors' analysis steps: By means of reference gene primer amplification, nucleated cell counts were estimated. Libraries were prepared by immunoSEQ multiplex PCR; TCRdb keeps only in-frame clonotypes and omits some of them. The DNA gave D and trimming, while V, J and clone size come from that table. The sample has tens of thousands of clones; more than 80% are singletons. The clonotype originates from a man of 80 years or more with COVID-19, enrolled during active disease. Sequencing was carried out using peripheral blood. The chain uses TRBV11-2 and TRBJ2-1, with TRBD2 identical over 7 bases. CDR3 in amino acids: CASSLVPRLAFNEQFF. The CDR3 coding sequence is TGTGCCAGCAGCTTAGTCCCGAGACTAGCTTTCAATGAGCAGTTCTTC.